This TCR beta chain derives from a study of blood T cells in healthy people across ages (dated by TCRdb to between 2014 and 2016). As for the study more broadly: In model experiments, template switching captured roughly one uniquely barcoded TCR beta cDNA molecule for every two T cells. Using deep sequencing normalized with unique cDNA molecular identifiers, the study measured how TCR beta repertoire diversity changes with age. For two donors (one aged 18 to 29 and one aged 80 or older), the study analyzed two additional independent replicas of 1 million unique cDNA reads from the same blood draw. The donors were split into four age groups: young (average 16 years), middle-aged (about 40), aged (approximately 59) and long-lived (roughly 88).

After removal of 6 bases from V and 3 bases from J, the junction retains 2 bases not matched to a gene. Taken from cysteine to phenylalanine, the CDR3 has 14 residues. The sequence is cut down to CDR3 DNA, 42 bases in frame from base 1. From the germline V gene, CDR1 is ENHRY and CDR2 is SYGVKD. Systemically healthy Caucasian individuals from Russia, 35 to 50 in total and aged about 6 to 95 years, were included as donors. Each donor gave about 9.2 milliliters of peripheral blood, drawn into EDTA-treated Vacutainer tubes. Ficoll-Paque density-gradient centrifugation was used to isolate PBMCs, with at least 6.5 million per sample. Trizol reagent was used to extract total RNA from the PBMCs, yielding at least 6 micrograms per sample. The percentages of naive CD45RAhigh/CD27high T cells were determined by flow cytometry on a PBMC aliquot from every donor. Comments on this clonotype: It has no known antigen specificity. Base qualities are not recorded, but no much larger clone differs from it by a single base.

What the research found in general, with its limitations: Total diversity estimates from one million sequenced T cells were considered lower bounds and underestimates. Because profiling used bulk unsorted PBMCs, naive and antigen-experienced compartments could not be compared conclusively. As age increased, observed TCR beta diversity per million T cells dropped in a roughly linear way, and a significant reduction was already evident by age 40. Observed TCR beta diversity correlated strongly with the percentage of naive T cells measured by flow cytometry. Compared with the aged group, more naive CD4+ T cells, fewer expanded clones and increased TCR diversity were shown by the long-lived group, suggesting age selection. The CMV infection status of donors was not known, potentially confounding age-related changes in expanded clonotypes.

The library was produced with 5' RACE. Sequencing was carried out with an Illumina HiSeq 2500. A second PCR of about 6 to 11 cycles was run with a J-beta primer mix and a sample-barcoded 5' primer. A unique molecular identifier was introduced onto each TCR beta cDNA molecule by a template-switch 5' adaptor carrying 12 random nucleotides. Each sample yielded at least 2.5 million CDR3-containing paired-end reads. The Mint cDNA synthesis kit, primed by a TRBC-specific oligonucleotide, was used to synthesize first-strand cDNA from all RNA. Following uracil-DNA glycosylase treatment, a first 18-cycle PCR with universal primers M1SS and BC2_uni_R was performed on all cDNA. The published analysis was carried out like this. Each sample was normalized by randomly selecting 1 million high-quality reads, each carrying a distinct molecular identifier. Reads sharing molecular identifiers were discarded rather than binned into consensus sequences. MiTCR, with a Q25 quality threshold and the strictest error-elimination algorithm, was used for CDR3 identification, clonotype clustering and error correction. A nonparametric unseen species model with Euler transformation was used to estimate lower-bound total TCR beta diversity. TCRdb took the public reads, trimmed them with fastp at Q25, ran MiXCR for clone calling and kept in-frame beta chains. When rows share a CDR3 protein, they turn into one entry using the most common DNA and genes. What appears here as the V and J calls and clone size reflects TCRdb's work, not the paper's. For this sample the table gives about 560,000 distinct CDR3 sequences, of which 27% were detected only once. The top ten clonotypes cover over 3.5% of the sample.

The sample was also reused in another study, on T cells of mothers and their children. The second study reports: The donors were nine systemically healthy Caucasian individuals, made up of three mothers and their six children. cDNA synthesis consumed the entire amount of extracted RNA, loaded at approximately 1.4 ug RNA in each 15 ul reaction. In the second PCR, the M1S primer added sample barcodes and 2-4 random nucleotides. Over 8 million TCR beta CDR3 reads came from each mother, compared with some 3 million reads from each child. In both related and unrelated pairs, thymic selection shapes the output of TCR recombination in a similar way, with inherited differences having only a minor effect. Normalized repertoire overlap in related mother-child pairs was always slightly higher than in unrelated mother-child pairs, but the difference was never significant. No persistent microchimeric T cell clones were detected, at a sensitivity of about 100 clones per million clonotypes. Deep NGS was used in the study to compare the TCR beta repertoires of mothers and children and to look for features that separate related mother-child pairs from unrelated individuals. Mothers averaged about 37 +/- 4 years of age and children averaged around 10 +/- 4 years. After adapter ligation with NEBNext reagents, the libraries were sequenced on Illumina HiSeq 2000 with 100+100 nt paired-end reads. To avoid cross-contamination, the mother libraries and the child libraries were prepared a month apart and sequenced in separate runs. For each donor, between roughly 500,000 and 2,300,000 distinct TCR beta clonotypes were identified. Naive TCR beta clonotypes were estimated from low-frequency clonotypes matched to each donor's FACS-determined naive share, without sorting.

The clonotype was recovered from a boy under 10 years old in good health. Rearrangement joined TRBV10-3 to TRBJ2-2; 9 of the junction bases match TRBD1. Sequencing was carried out using blood. The CDR3 amino acid sequence is: CAISTGGDTGELFF. The DNA sequence is given as TGTGCCATCAGCACAGGGGGCGACACCGGGGAGCTGTTTTTT.